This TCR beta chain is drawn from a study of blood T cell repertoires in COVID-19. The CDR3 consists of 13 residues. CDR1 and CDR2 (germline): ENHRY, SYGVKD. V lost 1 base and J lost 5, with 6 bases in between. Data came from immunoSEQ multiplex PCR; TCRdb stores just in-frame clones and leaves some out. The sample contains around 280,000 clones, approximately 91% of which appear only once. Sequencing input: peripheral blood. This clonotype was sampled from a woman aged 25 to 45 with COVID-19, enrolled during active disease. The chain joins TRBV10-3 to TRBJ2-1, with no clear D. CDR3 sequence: CAISEFRDNEQFF. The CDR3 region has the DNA TGTGCCATCAGTGAGTTCCGGGACAATGAGCAGTTCTTC.